The entry that follows covers one TCR beta chain sequence. In its sample, this clonotype was seen many times. Its antigen is currently not known. Base qualities are not provided; no much larger clone lies one nucleotide away. The sample originates from a study of CD8 T cells in ankylosing spondylitis (dated by TCRdb to the late 2010s). Background for the entire study: T cell receptor beta repertoires were profiled in healthy donors and ankylosing spondylitis patients so that disease-linked TCR variants could be found. The whole study cohort included about a hundred healthy donors and 25 ankylosing spondylitis patients. Peripheral blood was sampled, and synovial fluid was additionally collected from ankylosing spondylitis patients. The study at large found these results: The disease-linked clones showed a CD8+ phenotype and occurred at relatively low frequencies in peripheral blood. A TCR beta motif made up of several highly homologous amino acid variants appeared to be characteristic of blood from ankylosing spondylitis patients. The disease-linked clones were reported to be significantly enriched in matched synovial fluid samples from ankylosing spondylitis patients. Some motif variants had previously been reported in the synovial fluid and blood of reactive arthritis patients, which suggests shared mechanisms of disease initiation.

Sequencing was performed on an Illumina HiSeq 2500. Quantitative 5'-RACE with molecular barcodes was the method used to prepare the TCR beta libraries. Per the source publication's procedure: Disease-linked TCR variants were identified with a new computational method built on a probabilistic model of VDJ rearrangement. The raw public data were reprocessed by TCRdb itself: fastp quality trimming at Q25, MiXCR clonotype calling, in-frame beta chains only. Every CDR3 protein is listed once, alongside the most common genes and DNA of its rows. The V and J calls here are based on TCRdb, not the publication. Across this sample there are 150,000 to 250,000 distinct CDR3 sequences, with 9.5% to 15% seen only once. The ten top clones hold approximately 16% of the sample. The CDR3 spans 14 residues, from the cysteine through the phenylalanine. Of all the DNA, just the CDR3 is kept, 42 bases in frame from base 1. For CDR1 and CDR2, the germline V gene (reference sequence) lists LGHDT and YNNKEL. V is pruned by 3 bases and J by 2 bases, leaving 3 bases of the junction without a gene match.

The sequence came from a male donor with ankylosing spondylitis or in good health (not recorded which). Sample: blood, either unsorted or a sorted T cell fraction (not recorded which). The chain joins TRBV3-1 to TRBJ1-1; TRBD1 aligns with 7 central bases. The encoded CDR3 is CASSQTGINTEAFF. Here is the DNA: TGTGCCAGCAGCCAGACAGGGATCAACACTGAAGCTTTCTTT.